One sample yielded the 27 T cell receptor beta chains listed below, sequenced in a study of CD8+CD57+ T cells in acquired aplastic anemia. Those patients picked for sequencing had displayed CD8+CD57+ cell expansion on flow cytometry. Genomic DNA served as template for TCR beta VDJ and CDR3 profiling. TCRdb passed the reads through MiXCR, listing each CDR3 protein once. The table has about 98,000 distinct CDR3 sequences, 55% to 80% seen once. Sequenced: sorted CD4+, CD8+, or CD8+CD57+ T cells (not recorded which) from PBMCs. The receptors were sampled from a human donor with aplastic anemia.

The V call is TRBV15, the J call TRBJ2-7, with 7 nucleotides matching TRBD2. With 0 bases clipped from V and 3 bases from J, the junction kept 8 bases outside the gene matches. The V gene's germline CDR1 is LNHNV and CDR2 YYDKDF (reference sequence). The CDR3 is made up of 16 amino acids. The CDR3 is CATSRDYGGGLYEQYF. The CDR3 DNA is TGTGCCACCAGCAGAGATTATGGGGGAGGGCTCTACGAGCAGTACTTC.

This clonotype was counted many times. The chain uses TRBV7-2 and TRBJ2-7; 9 bases map to TRBD2. J was trimmed by 3 bases and V by 3 bases; bases with no gene match: 3. CDR1 and CDR2 from the germline V gene are SGHTA and FQGNSA. CDR3 length equals 14 residues. CDR3: CASSLTSGVYEQYF. The CDR3 DNA is TGTGCCAGCAGCTTGACTAGCGGTGTCTACGAGCAGTACTTC.

The rearrangement links TRBV20-1 to TRBJ2-5; TRBD2 might be the D (6 bases). Germline V lookup: CDR1 DFQATT, CDR2 SNEGSKA (reference sequence). The CDR3 is 18 amino acids. Trimming took 3 bases from V and 2 from J, leaving 25 bases between them. The CDR3 DNA reads as TGCAGTGCTAGGGGTGCGGGACCCCCCGAGTGGGGTCAAGAGACCCAGTACTTC. This gives the protein CSARGAGPPEWGQETQYF.

A few counts support this clonotype. The chain joins TRBV15 to TRBJ1-1; 8 bases agree with TRBD1. Germline loops: CDR1 LNHNV, CDR2 YYDKDF (reference sequence). CDR3 length: 14 residues. After removal of 6 bases from V and 5 bases from J, the junction contained 8 bases not matched to a gene. In DNA form, the CDR3 reads TGTGCCACCAGTGGACAGGGCGCGTGGACTGAAGCTTTCTTT. It encodes CATSGQGAWTEAFF.

The genes are TRBV10-2 and TRBJ2-3; the D is unclear. The CDR3 consists of 10 residues. The germline V and J ends were trimmed by 10 bases and 7 bases, with 9 bases remaining between them. The germline CDR1 and CDR2 sequences are WSHSY and SAAADI. The CDR3 region is CATLGNTQYF. CDR3 bases: TGCGCCACGTTGGGGAATACGCAGTATTTT.

This clonotype was detected only once. The chain joins TRBV7-4 to TRBJ2-7; D perhaps matches TRBD1 (5 bases). From germline, CDR1 is SGHVT and CDR2 SQSDAQ. The V end was cut by 2 bases, the J end by 6 bases, with 8 bases between. The CDR3 is 12 residues long. CDR3 nucleotide sequence: TGTGCCAGCAGCTTATCACAGGTCGAGCAGTACTTC. It specifies CASSLSQVEQYF. Full variable domain (remainder filled in from reference TRBV7-4 and TRBJ2-7): GAGVSQSPRYKVAKRGRDVALRCDSISGHVTLYWYRQTLGQGSEVLTYSQSDAQRDKSGRPSGRFSAERPERSVSTLKIQRTEQGDSAVYLCASSLSQVEQYFGPGTRLTVT.

This chain connects TRBV20-1 to TRBJ2-1, with no clear D. Germline V CDR1 and CDR2: DFQATT, SNEGSKA (reference sequence). V was pared by 7 bases and J by 2 bases, with 6 bases between. CDR3 length: 11 residues. The CDR3 is CSVQAYNEQFF. In DNA form, the CDR3 reads TGCAGTGTTCAGGCCTACAATGAGCAGTTCTTC.

The rearrangement links TRBV20-1 to TRBJ2-3, with TRBD2 as a possible D gene (6 bases). The CDR3 has 14 residues. Germline V gene lookup returns CDR1 DFQATT and CDR2 SNEGSKA (reference sequence). V was trimmed by 2 bases and J by 6 bases, leaving 15 bases between them. The CDR3, as DNA: TGCAGTGCTAGAAAGCGAGGACTATCCGATACGCAGTATTTT. It encodes CSARKRGLSDTQYF.

V usage is TRBV6-1 and J usage is TRBJ1-3; TRBD1 aligns across 7 bases. CDR1 is MNHNS and CDR2 is SASEGT in the germline V gene. The CDR3 spans 15 residues. Trimming cost V 8 bases and J 3 bases; bases outside gene matches: 10. The CDR3 spells CASAEGGADGNTIYF. CDR3 in DNA: TGTGCCAGCGCGGAAGGGGGCGCGGATGGAAACACCATATATTTT.

A note on this clonotype: The junction shows a germline mismatch at one end, possibly a read error. J is TRBJ1-5 and V is TRBV2; D is unclear. The CDR3 extends over 14 amino acids. CDR1 and CDR2 (germline): SNHLY, FYNNEI. CDR3 amino acids: CVSRRSGLSPRQHF. The CDR3, as DNA: TGTGTCAGCAGACGGAGCGGACTCTCCCCACGCCAGCATTTT.

The rearrangement links TRBV9 to TRBJ2-5; D may be TRBD2 (6 bases). The V end was cut by 4 bases, the J end by 5 bases, with 15 bases between. This CDR3 has 14 amino acids. CDR1 SGDLS and CDR2 YYNGEE come from the germline V gene. The CDR3 nucleotides are TGTGCCAGCAGCCCGCCTACTAGCACTGAGACCCAGTACTTC. This gives the protein CASSPPTSTETQYF.

About this clonotype: A much bigger clone sits one base away, suggesting this may be a read error. The chain recombines TRBV30 with TRBJ2-3; 7 bases agree with TRBD2. Germline CDR1 is GTSNPN and CDR2 is SVGIG (reference sequence). The CDR3 sequence is 13 residues long. V trimming: 8 bases; J trimming: 6 bases; junction bases outside the gene matches: 11. The CDR3 here is CAGSGGRGDTQYF. Written as DNA, the CDR3 is TGTGCCGGGTCCGGGGGGAGAGGGGATACGCAGTATTTT.

In its sample, this clonotype was seen once. This chain links TRBV25-1 with TRBJ2-5; 9 bases align to TRBD1. Germline CDR1 is MGHDK and CDR2 is SYGVNS. V dropped 5 bases and J dropped 5; count of bases not matched to a gene: 9. This CDR3 has 15 amino acids. As DNA, the CDR3 is TGTGCCAGCAGTCCACCCGGGACAGGGTCCGAGACCCAGTACTTC. Translation: CASSPPGTGSETQYF.

The chain links TRBV12-3 or TRBV12-4 to TRBJ2-7, with a weak D call TRBD1 (5 bases). The V and J ends lost 3 bases and 6 bases respectively, with 12 bases between them. The length of the CDR3 is 13 residues. The CDR3 coding sequence is TGTGCCAGCAGTTTTCTCAGGGTCCCCGAGCAGTACTTC. The encoded protein is CASSFLRVPEQYF.

The chain recombines TRBV7-9 with TRBJ2-1, with D maybe TRBD2 (7 bases). The CDR3 extends over 11 amino acids. With 8 bases removed from V and 6 bases from J, the gap between germline ends came to 8 bases. The germline V gene has CDR1 SEHNR and CDR2 FQNEAQ (reference sequence). The CDR3 loop is CASGGANEQFF. CDR3 DNA sequence: TGTGCCAGCGGGGGGGCCAATGAGCAGTTCTTC. Full variable domain (missing parts from reference TRBV7-9 and TRBJ2-1): DTGVSQNPRHKITKRGQNVTFRCDPISEHNRLYWYRQTLGQGPEFLTYFQNEAQLEKSRLLSDRFSAERPKGSFSTLEIQRTEQGDSAMYLCASGGANEQFFGPGTRLTVL.

This chain connects TRBV20-1 to TRBJ2-5; D uncertain. The J call is uncertain, as TRBJ2-7 better fits the DNA end. The CDR3 totals 12 residues. The germline gives CDR1 DFQATT, CDR2 SNEGSKA (reference sequence). This CDR3 is CSASGVNYEQYF. CDR3 nucleotides: TGCAGTGCTAGCGGAGTCAACTACGAGCAGTACTTC.

This clonotype was counted a single time. The gene calls are TRBV10-1 and TRBJ2-1; perhaps D is TRBD1 or TRBD2 (5 bases each). Trimming took off 0 bases at V and 1 base at J, with 13 bases between the two ends. Germline V gene data show CDR1 as WNHNN and CDR2 as SYGVQD (reference sequence). The CDR3 covers 17 residues. CDR3 in DNA: TGCGCCAGCAGTGAGTCCAGAGGGGAAGGATCCTACAATGAGCAGTTCTTC. Amino acids: CASSESRGEGSYNEQFF.

CDR3 DNA: TGTGCCAGCAGGTCCAGGACAGGGGAGCTGTTTTTT. Translating gives CASRSRTGELFF. V usage is TRBV12-3 or TRBV12-4 and J usage is TRBJ2-2; possible D gene TRBD1, 5 bases. Trimming removed 6 bases from V and 8 bases from J, with 10 bases in between. The CDR3 extends over 12 amino acids.

This clonotype was detected a few times. The rearrangement uses TRBV29-1 and TRBJ1-1; 9 positions agree with TRBD1. This CDR3 spans 14 amino acids. J was trimmed by 6 bases and V by 3 bases; bases with no gene match: 8. Per the germline V gene, CDR1 is SQVTM and CDR2 is ANQGSEA. The CDR3 coding sequence is TGCAGCGTTGATGGGGGACAGGGTGAGCCTGAAGCTTTCTTT. Protein product: CSVDGGQGEPEAFF.

This clonotype was counted between two and nine times. The chain joins TRBV7-8 to TRBJ1-1, with D unclear. With 6 bases removed from V and 4 bases from J, the gap between germline ends came to 9 bases. This CDR3 comprises 12 residues. CDR1 is SGHVS, CDR2 FQNEAQ, per germline. CDR3 protein: CASRGVFTEAFF. As DNA, the CDR3 is TGTGCCAGCAGGGGTGTCTTCACTGAAGCTTTCTTT.

The gene calls are TRBV20-1 and TRBJ2-1; D uncertain. With 3 bases removed from V and 3 bases from J, the gap between germline ends came to 9 bases. CDR1 is DFQATT and CDR2 is SNEGSKA in the germline V gene (reference sequence). The CDR3 extends over 13 amino acids. CDR3: CSASSPSYNEQFF. DNA for the CDR3: TGCAGTGCTAGCTCGCCAAGCTACAATGAGCAGTTCTTC.

This chain links TRBV4-1 with TRBJ1-3; the D is unclear. Germline values: CDR1 MGHRA, CDR2 YSYEKL. The CDR3 contains 15 residues. V lost 1 base and J lost 8, with 15 bases in between. The CDR3 is CASSQVEGVRDTIYF. The CDR3 region has the DNA TGCGCCAGCAGCCAAGTCGAGGGCGTACGTGACACCATATATTTT.

This chain joins TRBV20-1 and TRBJ2-3; D gene uncertain. The CDR3 length is 13 residues. The V end was cut by 2 bases, the J end by 1 base, with 7 bases between. Per germline, CDR1 DFQATT and CDR2 SNEGSKA (reference sequence). CDR3 bases: TGCAGTGCTAGACTGGCTGGCACAGATACGCAGTATTTT. Protein sequence: CSARLAGTDTQYF.

Points on this clonotype: Mismatch with germline at one junction end may stem from a read error. The chain has TRBV5-1 and TRBJ2-6; D unresolved. Looked up from germline, CDR1 is SGHRS and CDR2 is YFSETQ. The length of the CDR3 is 16 residues. This chain's CDR3 is CASRLGRADGANVLTF. CDR3 nucleotide sequence: TGCGCCAGCAGATTGGGCCGGGCCGATGGGGCCAACGTCCTGACTTTC.

V usage is TRBV5-1 and J usage is TRBJ2-1; no reliable D call. CDR3 length: 15 residues. Per germline, CDR1 SGHRS and CDR2 YFSETQ. V lost 8 bases and J lost 0, with 15 bases in between. The DNA of the CDR3 is TGCGCCAGTTGTTCGACCCCTAGCTCCTACAATGAGCAGTTCTTC. This encodes CASCSTPSSYNEQFF.

The gene calls are TRBV4-1 and TRBJ1-2; no clear D gene. The CDR3 consists of 16 residues. Between the trimmed V and J ends, which lost 0 bases and 1 base, there was a span of 12 bases. In germline, CDR1 is MGHRA, CDR2 YSYEKL. The CDR3 DNA sequence: TGCGCCAGCAGCCAAGAAAAGATGAGTGGTAACTATGGCTACACCTTC. Translating it yields CASSQEKMSGNYGYTF.

The chain combines TRBV7-8 with TRBJ1-1; a weak D match, TRBD1 (5 bases). V shed 6 bases and J shed 5 bases, with 13 bases lying between them. Germline assignment: CDR1 SGHVS and CDR2 FQNEAQ. The CDR3 totals 13 residues. The CDR3 is CASSPGEWTEAFF. The CDR3 coding sequence is TGTGCCAGCAGTCCGGGGGAGTGGACTGAAGCTTTCTTT.